A single sample is the source of the 8 T cell receptor beta chains below, sequenced in a study of shared clonotypes between healthy human individuals. Assay used: immunoSEQ multiplex PCR; TCRdb lists only in-frame clones, some missing. The profile shows 170,000 or so clones, 60% to 75% of them singletons. The sequenced sample was memory CD4+ T cells sorted from blood. The subset denotes: CD45RA-negative fraction. The receptors shown here come from a man aged 30-40 years in good health.

This clone was recorded once. V usage is TRBV27 and J usage is TRBJ2-5; D possibly corresponds to TRBD2 (5 bases). This CDR3 is built from 12 residues. The V and J ends lost 6 bases and 4 bases respectively, with 9 bases between them. The germline V gene encodes CDR1 MNHEY and CDR2 SMNVEV (reference sequence). The CDR3 DNA reads TGTGCCAGCAGAGCTAGCCCAGAGACCCAGTACTTC. Encoded protein: CASRASPETQYF.

The rearrangement joins TRBV12-5 to TRBJ2-2; D is unresolved. Trimming pared 4 bases from V and 6 bases from J, leaving 9 bases between. CDR3 size: 13 residues. Germline lookup yields CDR1 LGHNT and CDR2 FRNRAP. CDR3 nucleotide sequence: TGTGCTAGTGGTTGGGCTGGGGCCGGGGAGCTGTTTTTT. It encodes CASGWAGAGELFF. Drawing the rest from reference TRBV12-5 and TRBJ2-2, the complete variable domain is DARVTQTPRHKVTEMGQEVTMRCQPILGHNTVFWYRQTMMQGLELLAYFRNRAPLDDSGMPKDRFSAEMPDATLATLKIQPSEPRDSAVYFCASGWAGAGELFFGEGSRLTVL.

The gene calls are TRBV7-8 and TRBJ2-5; D possibly corresponds to TRBD2 (6 bases). Deletions cut 2 bases from V and 3 bases from J, with 19 bases between. CDR1 and CDR2 from the germline V gene are SGHVS and FQNEAQ. The CDR3 spans 17 residues. CDR3 DNA: TGTGCCAGCAGCTTACTAATCAGGGAGGCAGTAGAAGAGACCCAGTACTTC. This gives the protein CASSLLIREAVEETQYF.

The rearrangement uses TRBV28 and TRBJ1-1, with unresolved D. Trimming took off 1 base at V and 2 bases at J, with 11 bases between the two ends. Germline V gives CDR1 MDHEN, CDR2 SYDVKM. The CDR3 covers 15 residues. The CDR3 loop reads CASSLLEKFNTEAFF. The CDR3 DNA follows: TGTGCCAGCAGTTTATTAGAGAAGTTTAACACTGAAGCTTTCTTT.

The count of this clone is one. The gene calls are TRBV9 and TRBJ1-1; D unclear. The CDR3 contains 14 residues. V was cut by 5 bases and J by 4 bases, with 15 bases left in between. Germline V gene lookup returns CDR1 SGDLS and CDR2 YYNGEE. CDR3 bases: TGTGCCAGCAGTATGGGTGCTATGGGCACTGAAGCTTTCTTT. Amino acid sequence: CASSMGAMGTEAFF.

As concerns this clone: Other DNA sequences of this sample code for an identical CDR3. The rearrangement joins TRBV28 to TRBJ2-7; 8 nucleotides line up with TRBD2. The CDR3 has 14 amino acids. The J segment lost 2 bases and the V segment lost 7 bases, leaving 7 bases of the junction unmatched. Per the germline V gene, CDR1 is MDHEN and CDR2 is SYDVKM. CDR3 in amino acids: CASIPGGPPYEQYF. The CDR3 DNA is TGTGCCAGCATTCCGGGAGGGCCTCCCTACGAGCAGTACTTC.

The V gene is TRBV28, the J gene TRBJ1-5; D gene ambiguous. CDR3 size: 14 residues. V was pared by 3 bases and J by 3 bases, with 9 bases between. CDR1 and CDR2 from the germline V gene are MDHEN and SYDVKM. The CDR3 reads CASSLGPYNQPQHF. In DNA form, the CDR3 reads TGTGCCAGCAGTTTGGGCCCCTACAATCAGCCCCAGCATTTT.

The gene calls are TRBV7-9 and TRBJ2-3; D ambiguous. Trimming stripped 2 bases from V and 4 bases from J, with 10 bases between. In germline, CDR1 is SEHNR, CDR2 FQNEAQ (reference sequence). CDR3 size: 14 residues. CDR3 sequence: CASSLIGSADTQYF. For the CDR3, the DNA is TGTGCCAGCAGCTTAATCGGAAGCGCAGATACGCAGTATTTT.